Following are 28 T cell receptor beta chains from one sample sequenced in a study of T cell repertoires in cytomegalovirus infection. Their antigens are not known. TCRdb reprocessed the reads with MiXCR, giving one entry per CDR3 protein. The repertoire holds 900,000 to 950,000 distinct CDR3 sequences, with around a third as singletons. The sequenced sample was cultured CD8+ T cells from PBMCs, obtained from culture after CMV antigen stimulation. The receptors come from a human donor in good health (CMV status not recorded). Some clones in this sample may be carry-over from other donors' samples.

This clonotype occurred a few times. This chain links TRBV6-1 with TRBJ2-5, with D possibly being TRBD1 (6 bases). Germline CDR1 reads MNHNS; CDR2 reads SASEGT. V was cut by 7 bases and J by 2 bases, with 14 bases left in between. CDR3 length: 14 residues. Written as DNA, the CDR3 is TGTGCCAGCAAAATCTACAGGGTGCAAGAGACCCAGTACTTC. Protein product: CASKIYRVQETQYF.

This clonotype appeared once. At one end the junction does not follow the germline gene, possibly because of a read error. The chain links TRBV7-1 to TRBJ1-2; possibly TRBD1 for D (5 bases). TRBV7-1 is filed as an ORF, its function uncertain. The CDR3 has 13 residues. The CDR3 DNA is TGTGTCAGCAGCTCCGGGACGGCCTATGGCTACACCTTC. Protein sequence: CVSSSGTAYGYTF.

The chain combines TRBV19 with TRBJ2-3, with D possibly TRBD1 on 6 matching bases. This CDR3 is built from 15 residues. Germline CDR1 is LNHDA and CDR2 is SQIVND (reference sequence). Trimming pared 1 base from V and 4 bases from J, leaving 12 bases between. The CDR3 DNA sequence: TGTGCCAGTAGTATAGCGGCAGGGGCCCCAGATACGCAGTATTTT. This sequence encodes CASSIAAGAPDTQYF.

This clonotype has just one count. This chain links TRBV12-3 or TRBV12-4 with TRBJ1-5, with TRBD1 identical over 11 bases. There are 14 residues in the CDR3. V lost 5 bases and J lost 9; bases outside the gene matches: 6. The CDR3 region has the DNA TGTGCCAGCAGTCCGGGGACAGGGGGAGGGCCCCAGCATTTT. This sequence encodes CASSPGTGGGPQHF.

This clonotype was observed a handful of times. The chain carries TRBV4-1 and TRBJ2-1; D may be TRBD2 (5 bases). Germline V gene data show CDR1 as MGHRA and CDR2 as YSYEKL. V lost 4 bases and J lost 7, with 20 bases in between. The CDR3 extends over 16 amino acids. The DNA of the CDR3 is TGCGCCAGCAGCCTTCTCGCTAGGGAGATTGTAAATGAGCAGTTCTTC. Its protein is CASSLLAREIVNEQFF.

V and J are TRBV7-2 and TRBJ1-1, with D possibly TRBD1 on 5 matching bases. Trimming removed 2 bases at V and 1 base at J, with 14 bases between. The germline gives CDR1 SGHTA, CDR2 FQGNSA. CDR3 size: 16 residues. As DNA, the CDR3 is TGTGCCAGCAGCTTACTGTGGTGGGACCGGAACACTGAAGCTTTCTTT. As protein: CASSLLWWDRNTEAFF.

This clonotype was recorded many times. The V gene is TRBV7-9, the J gene TRBJ2-3; D is undetermined. CDR3 size: 13 residues. Germline CDR1 and CDR2: SEHNR and FQNEAQ (reference sequence). V was trimmed by 4 bases and J by 5 bases, leaving 10 bases between them. The CDR3 is CASSSDPGDTQYF. The CDR3 coding sequence is TGTGCCAGCAGCTCCGACCCCGGAGATACGCAGTATTTT.

This clonotype was detected ten times or more. J is TRBJ2-5 and V is TRBV7-8; 7 bases match TRBD2. V lost 1 base, J lost 2 bases, and 4 bases stayed unmatched. This CDR3 is 15 amino acids long. Germline CDR1 SGHVS, CDR2 FQNEAQ. DNA for the CDR3: TGTGCCAGCAGCTTAGACAGCGGGGTTCAAGAGACCCAGTACTTC. Protein product: CASSLDSGVQETQYF.

The V call is TRBV27, the J call TRBJ2-3, with 9 bases lining up with TRBD2. Germline assignment: CDR1 MNHEY and CDR2 SMNVEV (reference sequence). With V trimmed by 2 bases and J by 1 base, 4 bases remained unmatched. CDR3 length equals 16 residues. CDR3: CASSLMAGGGTDTQYF. CDR3 sequence (DNA): TGTGCCAGCAGTTTAATGGCGGGGGGGGGCACAGATACGCAGTATTTT.

This clonotype showed up many times. In nucleotides, the CDR3 is TGTGCCAGCAGTTCCAGGGTTGACACAGATACGCAGTATTTT. This encodes CASSSRVDTDTQYF. The V and J genes are TRBV7-2 and TRBJ2-3; D might be TRBD1 (5 bases). This CDR3 has 14 residues. Trimming cost V 6 bases and J 2 bases, with 12 bases left between them. Germline V gives CDR1 SGHTA, CDR2 FQGNSA.

In this sample, this clonotype turned up a few times. The J gene is TRBJ1-5, the V gene TRBV12-3 or TRBV12-4, with 7 bases lining up with TRBD1. V gave up 5 bases and J gave up 0 bases; unmatched junction bases: 7. The CDR3 consists of 16 residues. The CDR3 loop reads CASSIGTVDSNQPQHF. CDR3 nucleotides: TGTGCCAGCAGTATCGGGACAGTGGATAGCAATCAGCCCCAGCATTTT.

The chain has TRBV29-1 and TRBJ2-2, with no clear D. Germline-derived CDR1 and CDR2 are SQVTM and ANQGSEA. The CDR3 loop spans 12 amino acids. Trimming stripped 7 bases from V and 1 base from J, with 7 bases between. As DNA, the CDR3 is TGCAGCGCGACACTGAACACCGGGGAGCTGTTTTTT. Encoded protein: CSATLNTGELFF.

The chain recombines TRBV11-2 with TRBJ1-1; D call uncertain. The germline CDR1 and CDR2 sequences are SGHAT and FQNNGV. This CDR3 has 13 residues. V dropped 5 bases and J dropped 4 bases, with 11 bases sitting between them. Here the CDR3 reads CASSRSVSTEAFF. CDR3 DNA: TGTGCCAGCAGCCGCAGCGTTTCCACTGAAGCTTTCTTT.

V usage is TRBV18 and J usage is TRBJ1-1; TRBD1 matches 10 bases. From germline, CDR1 is KGHSH and CDR2 LQKENI. J was trimmed by 0 bases and V by 2 bases; bases with no gene match: 6. CDR3 length: 17 amino acids. Here the CDR3 DNA reads TGTGCCAGCTCACCAAATTTGGGGACAGGGGTGAACACTGAAGCTTTCTTT. Protein product: CASSPNLGTGVNTEAFF.

This clonotype was seen only once. This sequence joins TRBV7-9 and TRBJ1-5; maybe TRBD1 (5 bases). The V gene's germline CDR1 is SEHNR and CDR2 FQNEAQ (reference sequence). This CDR3 has 16 amino acids. Deletions cut 5 bases from V and 5 bases from J, with 19 bases between. The CDR3 region is CASSLTTGGDHQPQHF. CDR3 DNA sequence: TGTGCCAGCAGCCTAACGACGGGCGGGGACCATCAGCCCCAGCATTTT.

This clonotype was observed a few times. The genes are TRBV7-6 and TRBJ2-2, with D hard to call. The germline V and J ends were trimmed by 10 bases and 0 bases, with 18 bases remaining between them. This CDR3 has 16 residues. Germline CDR1 is SGHVS and CDR2 is FNYEAQ. For the CDR3, the DNA is TGTGCCATTGGGCGCCTCGCCTCCCCGAACACCGGGGAGCTGTTTTTT. This sequence encodes CAIGRLASPNTGELFF.

The chain recombines TRBV7-6 with TRBJ1-2; no clear D gene. Germline V gene sequence: CDR1 SGHVS, CDR2 FNYEAQ. V gave up 1 base and J gave up 0 bases, with 15 bases separating them. This CDR3 is 17 amino acids long. The CDR3 DNA reads as TGTGCCAGCAGCTTAGTGAGAATCAGTGAAGCTAACTATGGCTACACCTTC. Translating gives CASSLVRISEANYGYTF.

This clonotype was counted a few times. The V and J genes are TRBV15 and TRBJ1-1, with D tentatively TRBD1 (6 bases). The CDR3 length is 15 residues. Germline CDR1 LNHNV, CDR2 YYDKDF (reference sequence). V lost 3 bases and J 2 bases, leaving 13 bases between the germline ends. In nucleotides, the CDR3 is TGTGCCACCAGCAGGCCGGACAGCGAAAACACTGAAGCTTTCTTT. As protein: CATSRPDSENTEAFF. Full variable domain (outside the CDR3, taken from reference TRBV15 and TRBJ1-1): DAMVIQNPRYQVTQFGKPVTLSCSQTLNHNVMYWYQQKSSQAPKLLFHYYDKDFNNEADTPDNFQSRRPNTSFCFLDIRSPGLGDTAMYLCATSRPDSENTEAFFGQGTRLTVV.

The chain couples TRBV7-2 to TRBJ2-1; D gene unclear. The germline CDR1 and CDR2 sequences are SGHTA and FQGNSA. The CDR3 has 14 amino acids. V lost 5 bases and J lost 3, with 11 bases in between. The CDR3 region is CASSPPPGYNEQFF. The CDR3 DNA sequence: TGTGCCAGCAGCCCACCCCCAGGCTACAATGAGCAGTTCTTC.

The genes are TRBV19 and TRBJ1-6, with D possibly TRBD1 on 5 matching bases. The CDR3 is made up of 17 amino acids. Trimming stripped 6 bases from V and 0 bases from J, with 15 bases between. Per germline, CDR1 LNHDA and CDR2 SQIVND (reference sequence). CDR3 loop: CASRPTELSSYNSPLHF. The CDR3 DNA sequence: TGTGCCAGTAGGCCGACAGAATTGAGCTCCTATAATTCACCCCTCCACTTT.

This sequence joins TRBV6-2 or TRBV6-3 and TRBJ1-2; perhaps TRBD1 as D (5 bases). This CDR3 has 13 residues. CDR1 and CDR2 from the germline V gene are MNHEY and SVGEGT. Trimming cost V 6 bases and J 5 bases, with 13 bases left between them. The CDR3: CASRPLTAYGYTF. CDR3 DNA: TGTGCCAGCAGGCCCCTGACAGCTTATGGCTACACCTTC.

The genes are TRBV5-4 and TRBJ2-7, with D possibly called TRBD1 or TRBD2 (5 bases each). Germline CDR1 SGHNT, CDR2 YYREEE (reference sequence). The V and J ends lost 1 base and 2 bases respectively, with 13 bases between them. The CDR3 totals 15 residues. CDR3 amino acids: CASSLNGAKPYEQYV. The CDR3 coding sequence is TGTGCCAGCAGCTTGAACGGGGCTAAGCCCTACGAGCAGTACGTC.

This chain connects TRBV6-8 to TRBJ2-1, with D uncertain. Trimming cost V 0 bases and J 8 bases, with 20 bases left between them. Germline V CDR1 and CDR2: MNHGY, SAAAGT. The CDR3 extends over 17 amino acids. As DNA, the CDR3 is TGTGCCAGCAGTTACTCCCGAAGGTCGAAAGAAGGTGATGAGCAGTTCTTC. Protein sequence: CASSYSRRSKEGDEQFF.

At least ten counts were recorded for this clonotype. The genes are TRBV7-6 and TRBJ2-2; 8 bases agree with TRBD2. Germline CDR1 and CDR2: SGHVS and FNYEAQ. This CDR3 spans 18 amino acids. Germline trimming cut 3 bases from V and 5 bases from J; bases unmatched to any gene: 14. CDR3 in DNA: TGTGCCAGCAGCTTCCCGGGTAGCGGGGATATAACAACCGGGGAGCTGTTTTTT. This encodes CASSFPGSGDITTGELFF.

The V and J genes are TRBV2 and TRBJ1-5; 7 nucleotides line up with TRBD1. The CDR3 contains 15 residues. V was pared by 3 bases and J by 1 base, with 3 bases of the junction left unmatched. Germline CDR1 and CDR2: SNHLY and FYNNEI. CDR3 DNA: TGTGCCAGCAGTGACCCGGACAGGAGCAATCAGCCCCAGCATTTT. The encoded protein is CASSDPDRSNQPQHF.

This clonotype appeared a few times. This sequence joins TRBV28 and TRBJ2-7; D gene uncertain. Germline CDR1 and CDR2: MDHEN and SYDVKM. Trimming took off 7 bases at V and 8 bases at J, with 15 bases between the two ends. This CDR3 region has 12 residues. The CDR3 nucleotides read TGTGCCAGCACCGACCCAACGCAACAGCAGTACTTC. It translates to CASTDPTQQQYF.

The chain carries TRBV7-9 and TRBJ2-1; TRBD2 agrees at 8 bases. This CDR3 comprises 14 residues. Trimming cost V 1 base and J 7 bases; bases outside gene matches: 3. Germline V gene data show CDR1 as SEHNR and CDR2 as FQNEAQ (reference sequence). The CDR3 here is CASSLVAGTNEQFF. DNA of the CDR3: TGTGCCAGCAGCTTAGTAGCGGGGACTAATGAGCAGTTCTTC.

V and J are TRBV6-5 and TRBJ1-1; tentatively, D is TRBD1 (6 bases). The germline V and J ends were trimmed by 0 bases and 0 bases, with 11 bases remaining between them. In germline, CDR1 is MNHEY, CDR2 SVGAGI. CDR3 length: 16 residues. The CDR3 protein is CASSYSSGGMNTEAFF. In DNA form, the CDR3 reads TGTGCCAGCAGTTACTCGTCCGGGGGCATGAACACTGAAGCTTTCTTT.